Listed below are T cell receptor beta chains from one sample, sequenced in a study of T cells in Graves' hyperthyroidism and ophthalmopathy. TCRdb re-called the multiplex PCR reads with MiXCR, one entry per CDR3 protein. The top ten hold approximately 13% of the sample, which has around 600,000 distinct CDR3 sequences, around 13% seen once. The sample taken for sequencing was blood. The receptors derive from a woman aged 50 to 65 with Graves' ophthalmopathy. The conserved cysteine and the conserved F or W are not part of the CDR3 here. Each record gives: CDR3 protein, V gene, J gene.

CDR3aa: ASSTPTGTGLGEAF; v_gene: TRBV6-1; j_gene: TRBJ1-1
CDR3aa: ASSFSYEQY; v_gene: TRBV11-2; j_gene: TRBJ2-7
CDR3aa: ATSDFSGANTGELF; v_gene: TRBV24-1; j_gene: TRBJ2-2
CDR3aa: ASSLRDVSYNEQF; v_gene: TRBV7-7; j_gene: TRBJ2-1
CDR3aa: ASSISLAGAGTGELF; v_gene: TRBV9; j_gene: TRBJ2-2
CDR3aa: ASRDGDPNYGHT; v_gene: TRBV28; j_gene: TRBJ1-2
CDR3aa: ASSTPDRVIANTGELF; v_gene: TRBV19; j_gene: TRBJ2-2
CDR3aa: ASSYLRDSKRGAF; v_gene: TRBV6-1; j_gene: TRBJ1-1
CDR3aa: SVAGQGSQPQH; v_gene: TRBV29-1; j_gene: TRBJ1-5
CDR3aa: ASSSKGLAGERKTQY; v_gene: TRBV7-3; j_gene: TRBJ2-5
CDR3aa: ASSWASTDTQY; v_gene: TRBV5-1; j_gene: TRBJ2-3
CDR3aa: SARVGTGDTQY; v_gene: TRBV20-1; j_gene: TRBJ2-3
CDR3aa: ASSLTFSGKYEQF; v_gene: TRBV27; j_gene: TRBJ2-1
CDR3aa: ASSLKGLDEQY; v_gene: TRBV7-3; j_gene: TRBJ2-7
CDR3aa: ASSRGLAGGETQY; v_gene: TRBV7-3; j_gene: TRBJ2-5
CDR3aa: ATSEARTGGTNTEAF; v_gene: TRBV24-1; j_gene: TRBJ1-1
CDR3aa: ASITRETQY; v_gene: TRBV6-1; j_gene: TRBJ2-5
CDR3aa: ASSLAYSGLAGESYNEQF; v_gene: TRBV28; j_gene: TRBJ2-1
CDR3aa: ASSFNSGGYNEQF; v_gene: TRBV7-8; j_gene: TRBJ2-1
CDR3aa: ASSRSGGPGNTIY; v_gene: TRBV11-2; j_gene: TRBJ1-3
CDR3aa: ASWLNRGGYT; v_gene: TRBV28; j_gene: TRBJ1-2
CDR3aa: ASSQDWSGLGDTEAF; v_gene: TRBV4-1; j_gene: TRBJ1-1
CDR3aa: SALTGAGVVGEQY; v_gene: TRBV20-1; j_gene: TRBJ2-7
CDR3aa: ASSPTGAGEETQY; v_gene: TRBV7-9; j_gene: TRBJ2-5
CDR3aa: ASSPLMTGTGELF; v_gene: TRBV2; j_gene: TRBJ2-2
CDR3aa: ASKPPFLAFNQPQH; v_gene: TRBV28; j_gene: TRBJ1-5
CDR3aa: ASSQAHGLAGDYEQY; v_gene: TRBV4-2; j_gene: TRBJ2-7
CDR3aa: ASTNWREGLYEQY; v_gene: TRBV28; j_gene: TRBJ2-7
CDR3aa: ASSFGRWETQY; v_gene: TRBV5-8; j_gene: TRBJ2-5
CDR3aa: ASSLAGWKYGYT; v_gene: TRBV12-3/TRBV12-4; j_gene: TRBJ1-2
CDR3aa: ASSFWASYSEQF; v_gene: TRBV28; j_gene: TRBJ2-1
CDR3aa: ASSLVGEGIQY; v_gene: TRBV7-9; j_gene: TRBJ2-4
CDR3aa: AIRASTISGNTIY; v_gene: TRBV10-3; j_gene: TRBJ1-3
CDR3aa: ASSRDARDTAEQY; v_gene: TRBV6-1; j_gene: TRBJ2-7
CDR3aa: ASSNGLAGRTDTQY; v_gene: TRBV5-1; j_gene: TRBJ2-3
CDR3aa: ASRHYEQY; v_gene: TRBV6-1; j_gene: TRBJ2-7
CDR3aa: ASSLGGAIGSPLH; v_gene: TRBV7-8; j_gene: TRBJ1-6
CDR3aa: ASSYSKSLGTEAF; v_gene: TRBV6-5; j_gene: TRBJ1-1
CDR3aa: ASSSDNASGQRAF; v_gene: TRBV5-1; j_gene: TRBJ1-1
CDR3aa: ASRRTGYMNTEAF; v_gene: TRBV27; j_gene: TRBJ1-1
CDR3aa: ANKTQSTDTQY; v_gene: TRBV2; j_gene: TRBJ2-3
CDR3aa: ATSDLGHHGYT; v_gene: TRBV24-1; j_gene: TRBJ1-2
CDR3aa: ASSQDTSGSGETQY; v_gene: TRBV3-1; j_gene: TRBJ2-5
CDR3aa: ASSQELRVRGLTDTQY; v_gene: TRBV11-2; j_gene: TRBJ2-3
CDR3aa: ASSLAMDTEAF; v_gene: TRBV5-1; j_gene: TRBJ1-1
CDR3aa: ASFSGSSYNEQF; v_gene: TRBV28; j_gene: TRBJ2-1
CDR3aa: SAPVGYEQY; v_gene: TRBV20-1; j_gene: TRBJ2-7